These 20 T cell receptor beta chains share one sample of origin, sequenced in a study of T cells in Graves' hyperthyroidism and ophthalmopathy. Using RNA transcripts as the source, TCR beta CDR3 regions were amplified. An initial round of RT-PCR targeting the TCR CDR3 relied on the HTBI primer set. TCRdb re-called the multiplex PCR reads with MiXCR, one entry per CDR3 protein. Of 600,000 to 700,000 distinct CDR3 sequences detected, around 15% appear once; the ten largest clones hold approximately 4.2%. Sequencing used blood. The receptors come from a woman aged 40 to 49 with Graves' ophthalmopathy.

This clonotype occurred many times. DNA for the CDR3: TGCGCCAGCAGCTTGCCCCCAATGTGGGACGAGCAGTACTTC. It encodes CASSLPPMWDEQYF. The chain has TRBV5-1 and TRBJ2-7; unclear D gene. This CDR3 comprises 14 residues. Per germline, CDR1 SGHRS and CDR2 YFSETQ. V was clipped by 1 base and J by 5 bases, with 13 bases between them.

The gene calls are TRBV2 and TRBJ2-7, with 8 bases that match TRBD1. This CDR3 has 13 amino acids. In germline, CDR1 is SNHLY, CDR2 FYNNEI. V shed 8 bases, J shed 2 bases, and the junction held 5 bases outside the gene matches. This chain's CDR3 is CASGGQATYEQYF. Written as DNA, the CDR3 is TGTGCCAGCGGGGGACAGGCTACCTACGAGCAGTACTTC.

There are many counts of this clonotype. The V call is TRBV19, the J call TRBJ1-2; TRBD1 matches 9 bases. Germline lookup yields CDR1 LNHDA and CDR2 SQIVND (reference sequence). This CDR3 is built from 14 residues. Losses at the gene ends were 7 bases for V and 2 bases for J; bases not matched to a gene: 5. The CDR3 region has the DNA TGTGCCAGTAAGGACAGGGGAGCAAACTATGGCTACACCTTC. Residues: CASKDRGANYGYTF.

Remarks on this clonotype: This may stem from a read error, because a much larger clone lies one nucleotide away. This sequence joins TRBV29-1 and TRBJ1-1; D is possibly TRBD1 (6 bases). CDR3 length: 14 residues. Germline CDR1 is SQVTM and CDR2 is ANQGSEA. CDR3 region: CIVEEGVRGRGAFF. In nucleotides, the CDR3 is TGCATCGTTGAAGAGGGAGTCAGGGGACGGGGAGCTTTCTTT.

This chain links TRBV20-1 with TRBJ2-1, with D uncertain. The germline V and J ends were trimmed by 0 bases and 0 bases, with 9 bases remaining between them. The germline gives CDR1 DFQATT, CDR2 SNEGSKA (reference sequence). CDR3 length equals 15 residues. The CDR3 nucleotides are TGCAGTGCTAGAGATTTCGCGGTCTCCTACAATGAGCAGTTCTTC. It specifies CSARDFAVSYNEQFF.

This clonotype was detected ten times or more. This chain's CDR3 is CASGTTSGTEQYF. The DNA for the CDR3 is TGTGCTAGTGGAACGACTAGCGGGACCGAGCAGTACTTC. The V gene is TRBV12-5, the J gene TRBJ2-7, with 11 nucleotides matching TRBD2. Germline values: CDR1 LGHNT, CDR2 FRNRAP. With 6 bases clipped from V and 6 bases from J, the junction kept 4 bases outside the gene matches. The CDR3 consists of 13 residues.

V and J are TRBV11-3 and TRBJ2-7; weak D call: TRBD1 (5 bases). The CDR3 spans 15 residues. CDR1 is SGHNT and CDR2 is YENEEA in the germline V gene. The V and J ends lost 0 bases and 3 bases respectively, with 12 bases between them. The CDR3 DNA is TGTGCCAGCAGCTTAGACGTAAACCAGGGCTACGAGCAGTACTTC. It encodes CASSLDVNQGYEQYF. The full variable domain, its missing parts supplied by reference TRBV11-3 and TRBJ2-7, is EAGVVQSPRYKIIEKKQPVAFWCNPISGHNTLYWYLQNLGQGPELLIRYENEEAVDDSQLPKDRFSAERLKGVDSTLKIQPAELGDSAVYLCASSLDVNQGYEQYFGPGTRLTVT.

The chain is built from TRBV6-1 and TRBJ2-5; D is perhaps TRBD1 or TRBD2 (6 bases each). Trimming removed 1 base from V and 4 bases from J, with 19 bases in between. The CDR3 sequence is 17 residues long. Germline CDR1 reads MNHNS; CDR2 reads SASEGT. The CDR3 loop reads CASSEGARGEFGETQYF. CDR3 in DNA: TGTGCCAGCAGTGAAGGGGCGAGGGGGGAATTTGGAGAGACCCAGTACTTC.

This clonotype was picked up many times. The rearrangement uses TRBV25-1 and TRBJ2-7; D could derive from TRBD1 or TRBD2 (5 bases each). In germline, CDR1 is MGHDK, CDR2 SYGVNS. V was clipped by 2 bases and J by 5 bases, with 16 bases between them. The CDR3 consists of 15 residues. CDR3 DNA sequence: TGTGCCAGCAGTGAAGAGGCAGGGTTCGGGGACGAGCAGTACTTC. Amino acid sequence: CASSEEAGFGDEQYF.

This clonotype was observed a handful of times. The gene calls are TRBV12-3 or TRBV12-4 and TRBJ2-2, with TRBD2 matching over 8 bases. The V and J ends lost 6 bases and 6 bases, in that order; junction bases with no gene match: 15. The CDR3 sequence is 17 residues long. The DNA for the CDR3 is TGTGCCAGCAGCAGCCCAGGTTTCGGGAGGGCCCCCGGGGAGCTGTTTTTT. Translating gives CASSSPGFGRAPGELFF.

This clonotype was picked up many times. This sequence joins TRBV15 and TRBJ1-1; D ambiguous. Trimming cost V 3 bases and J 2 bases, with 10 bases left between them. CDR3 length: 14 amino acids. Germline V gene sequence: CDR1 LNHNV, CDR2 YYDKDF (reference sequence). DNA for the CDR3: TGTGCCACCAGCAGTGGTCCAGCCAACACTGAAGCTTTCTTT. The encoded protein is CATSSGPANTEAFF.

This clonotype was counted only a few times. The V and J genes are TRBV7-2 and TRBJ2-3; a possible D gene is TRBD1 (5 bases). V was trimmed by 4 bases and J by 3 bases, leaving 11 bases between them. Germline V lookup: CDR1 SGHTA, CDR2 FQGNSA. CDR3 size: 14 residues. CDR3 amino acids: CASSWGRGTDTQYF. CDR3 DNA sequence: TGTGCCAGCAGCTGGGGCAGAGGAACAGATACGCAGTATTTT.

A few counts support this clonotype. V gene TRBV12-3 or TRBV12-4 combines with J gene TRBJ1-2, with 7 positions matching TRBD1. V shed 3 bases and J 6 bases; nucleotides not matched to a gene: 7. CDR3 length equals 14 residues. The CDR3 spells CASSFGRGYNGYTF. The CDR3 nucleotides read TGTGCCAGCAGTTTCGGCAGGGGGTACAATGGCTACACCTTC.

Many counts were recorded for this clonotype. CDR3 in DNA: TGTGCCAGCAGTTCTGAGGGAAACACCATATATTTT. Translating it yields CASSSEGNTIYF. The chain recombines TRBV6-5 with TRBJ1-3; D not resolved. The CDR3 has 12 residues. Between the trimmed V and J ends, which lost 4 bases and 4 bases, there was a span of 5 bases. Germline V CDR1 and CDR2: MNHEY, SVGAGI.

Turning to this clonotype: A much larger clone sits a single nucleotide away, making a read error possible. This sequence joins TRBV11-2 and TRBJ2-2, with D unclear. V was shortened by 6 bases and J by 7 bases, with 6 bases between the two germline ends. The length of the CDR3 is 11 residues. Germline V lookup: CDR1 SGHAT, CDR2 FQNNGV. The CDR3 nucleotides read TGTGCCAGCAGTCAATACGGGGAGCTGTTTTTT. Residues: CASSQYGELFF.

The J gene is TRBJ1-2, the V gene TRBV19, with 8 bases identical to TRBD1. This CDR3 is built from 14 residues. Unmatched junction bases numbered 6, after V lost 3 bases and J lost 6 bases. The germline gives CDR1 LNHDA, CDR2 SQIVND (reference sequence). CDR3 coding DNA: TGTGCCAGTAGTATTCCTTGGACAGGGAATGGCTACACCTTC. Its translation is CASSIPWTGNGYTF. Drawing the rest from reference TRBV19 and TRBJ1-2, the complete variable domain is DGGITQSPKYLFRKEGQNVTLSCEQNLNHDAMYWYRQDPGQGLRLIYYSQIVNDFQKGDIAEGYSVSREKKESFPLTVTSAQKNPTAFYLCASSIPWTGNGYTFGSGTRLTVV.

The chain carries TRBV6-1 and TRBJ2-2; D perhaps matches TRBD2 (5 bases). Trimming cost V 8 bases and J 4 bases, with 14 bases left between them. The CDR3 spans 14 residues. Per the germline V gene, CDR1 is MNHNS and CDR2 is SASEGT. CDR3 bases: TGTGCCAGCGGCCCGGACGGGGTCACCGGGGAGCTGTTTTTT. The encoded protein is CASGPDGVTGELFF.

The chain recombines TRBV12-3 or TRBV12-4 with TRBJ1-1, with D uncertain. The CDR3 consists of 13 residues. V was clipped by 9 bases and J by 2 bases, with 13 bases between them. DNA of the CDR3: TGTGCCAGTGGTAAGGCCTATAACACTGAAGCTTTCTTT. Translated, it gives CASGKAYNTEAFF.

This clonotype was seen ten or more times. V usage is TRBV12-3 or TRBV12-4 and J usage is TRBJ1-2; TRBD1 aligns across 8 bases. J was trimmed by 5 bases and V by 2 bases; bases with no gene match: 10. This CDR3 comprises 16 residues. CDR3 nucleotide sequence: TGTGCCAGCAGTTTAAGGGGACAGGCCGCTCTATATGGCTACACCTTC. It codes for CASSLRGQAALYGYTF.

This clonotype showed up many times. This sequence joins TRBV28 and TRBJ1-5; 8 bases are a match to TRBD1. The CDR3 consists of 17 residues. Per the germline V gene, CDR1 is MDHEN and CDR2 is SYDVKM. Trimming at V came to 4 bases and at J to 7 bases, leaving 15 bases not matched to a gene. The CDR3 protein is CASSSWTGLEEFQPQHF. The CDR3 nucleotides are TGTGCCAGCAGTTCCTGGACAGGGTTGGAGGAGTTCCAGCCCCAGCATTTT.